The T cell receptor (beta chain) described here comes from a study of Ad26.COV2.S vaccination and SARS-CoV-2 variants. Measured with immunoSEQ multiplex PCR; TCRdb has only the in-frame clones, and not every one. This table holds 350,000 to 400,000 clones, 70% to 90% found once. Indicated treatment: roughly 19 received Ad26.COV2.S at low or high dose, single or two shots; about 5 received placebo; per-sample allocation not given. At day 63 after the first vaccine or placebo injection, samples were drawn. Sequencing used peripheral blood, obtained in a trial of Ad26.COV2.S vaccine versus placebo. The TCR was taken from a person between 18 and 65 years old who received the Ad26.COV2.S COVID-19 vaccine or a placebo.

This CDR3 is CAISEGQAPATQYF. CDR3 DNA: TGTGCCATCAGTGAAGGGCAGGCGCCGGCGACCCAGTACTTC. The chain combines TRBV10-3 with TRBJ2-5; no firm D call. V lost 3 bases to trimming and J lost 7 bases, with 15 bases between them. This CDR3 is built from 14 residues. Germline V gene data show CDR1 as ENHRY and CDR2 as SYGVKD.